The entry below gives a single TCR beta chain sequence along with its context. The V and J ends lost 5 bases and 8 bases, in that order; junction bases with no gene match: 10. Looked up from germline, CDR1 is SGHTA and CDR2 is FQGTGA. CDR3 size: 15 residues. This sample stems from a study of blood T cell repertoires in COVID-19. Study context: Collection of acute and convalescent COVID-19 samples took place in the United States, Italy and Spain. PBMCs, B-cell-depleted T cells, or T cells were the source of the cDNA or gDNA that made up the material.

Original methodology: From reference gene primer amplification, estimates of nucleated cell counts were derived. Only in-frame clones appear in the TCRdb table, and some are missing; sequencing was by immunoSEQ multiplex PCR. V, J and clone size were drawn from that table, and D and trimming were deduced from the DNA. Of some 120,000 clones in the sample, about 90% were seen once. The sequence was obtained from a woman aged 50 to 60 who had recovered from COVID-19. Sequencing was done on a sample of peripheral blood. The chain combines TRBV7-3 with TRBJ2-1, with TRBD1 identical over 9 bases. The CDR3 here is CASSRSPTGGDEQFF. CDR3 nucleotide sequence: TGTGCCAGCAGCCGCAGCCCAACAGGGGGCGATGAGCAGTTCTTC.